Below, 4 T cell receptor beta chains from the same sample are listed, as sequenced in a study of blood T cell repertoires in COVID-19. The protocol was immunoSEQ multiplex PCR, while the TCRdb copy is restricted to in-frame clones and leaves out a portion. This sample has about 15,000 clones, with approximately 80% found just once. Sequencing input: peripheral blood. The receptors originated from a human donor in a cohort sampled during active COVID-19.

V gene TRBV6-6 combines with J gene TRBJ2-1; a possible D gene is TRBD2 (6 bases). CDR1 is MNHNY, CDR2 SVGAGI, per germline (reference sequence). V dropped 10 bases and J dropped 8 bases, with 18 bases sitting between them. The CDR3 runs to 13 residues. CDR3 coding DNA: TGTGCCACTTCAGGAGGGTATACGGATGAGCAGTTCTTC. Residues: CATSGGYTDEQFF.

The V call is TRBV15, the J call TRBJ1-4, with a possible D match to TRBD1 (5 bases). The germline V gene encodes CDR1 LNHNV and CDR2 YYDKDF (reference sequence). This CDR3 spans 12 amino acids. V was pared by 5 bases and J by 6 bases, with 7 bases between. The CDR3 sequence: CATSSGYEKLFF. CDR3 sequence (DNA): TGTGCCACCAGCTCAGGGTATGAAAAACTGTTTTTT.

CDR3 region: CASMTGGGDQPQHF. The CDR3 nucleotides read TGTGCCAGCATGACCGGGGGAGGCGATCAGCCCCAGCATTTT. The chain couples TRBV7-9 to TRBJ1-5; tentative D call: TRBD1 (5 bases). The CDR3 runs 14 residues. Germline V CDR1 and CDR2: SEHNR, FQNEAQ (reference sequence). The V end lost 7 bases, the J end lost 5 bases, and 15 bases lay between the germline ends.

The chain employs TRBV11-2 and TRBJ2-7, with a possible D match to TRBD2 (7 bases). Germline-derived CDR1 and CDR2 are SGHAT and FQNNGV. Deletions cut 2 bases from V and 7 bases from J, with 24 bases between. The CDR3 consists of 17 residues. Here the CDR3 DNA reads TGTGCCAGCAGCTTACGGGGGGCCGGGTCTAGGCGGAGGGAGCAGTACTTC. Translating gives CASSLRGAGSRRREQYF.